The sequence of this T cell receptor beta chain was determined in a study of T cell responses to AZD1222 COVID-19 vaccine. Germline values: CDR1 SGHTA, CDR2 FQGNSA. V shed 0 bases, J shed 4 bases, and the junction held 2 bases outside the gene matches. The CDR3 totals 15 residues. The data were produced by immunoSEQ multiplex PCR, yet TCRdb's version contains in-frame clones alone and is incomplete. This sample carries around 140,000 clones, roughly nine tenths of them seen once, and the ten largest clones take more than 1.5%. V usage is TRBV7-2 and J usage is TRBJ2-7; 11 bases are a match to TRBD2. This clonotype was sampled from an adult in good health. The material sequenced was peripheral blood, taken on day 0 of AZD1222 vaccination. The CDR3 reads CASSLAGTSGYEQYF. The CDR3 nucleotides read TGTGCCAGCAGCTTAGCCGGGACTAGCGGTTACGAGCAGTACTTC.